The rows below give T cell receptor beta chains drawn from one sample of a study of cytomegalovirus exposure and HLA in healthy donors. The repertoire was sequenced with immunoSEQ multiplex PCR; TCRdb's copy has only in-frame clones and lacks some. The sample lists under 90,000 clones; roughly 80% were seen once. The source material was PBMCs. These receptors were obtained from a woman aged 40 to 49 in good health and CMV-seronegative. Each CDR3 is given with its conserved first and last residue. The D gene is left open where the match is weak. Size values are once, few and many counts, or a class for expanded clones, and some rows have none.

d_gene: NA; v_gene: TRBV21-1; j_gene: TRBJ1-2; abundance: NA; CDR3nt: TGTGCCAGCAGCAAGTCGGGGGGCGGAGGTGGCTACACCTTC; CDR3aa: CASSKSGGGGGYTF
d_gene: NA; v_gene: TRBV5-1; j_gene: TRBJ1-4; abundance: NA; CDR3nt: TGCGCCAGCAGGGCAGGCCCAACTAATGAAAAACTGTTTTTT; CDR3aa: CASRAGPTNEKLFF
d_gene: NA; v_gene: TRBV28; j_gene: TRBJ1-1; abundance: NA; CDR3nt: TGTGCCAGCAGTCGTGACCCGGGAGCTTTCTTT; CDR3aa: CASSRDPGAFF
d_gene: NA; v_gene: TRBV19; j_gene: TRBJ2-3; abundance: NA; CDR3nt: TGTGCCAGTAGTATAGCGACAACGGGGGAGCCCGAAGATACGCAGTATTTT; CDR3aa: CASSIATTGEPEDTQYF
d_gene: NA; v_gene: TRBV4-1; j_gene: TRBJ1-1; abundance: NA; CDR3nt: TGCGCCAGCAGCCAAGGTCAGGTATTGAGAACTGAAGCTTTCTTT; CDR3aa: CASSQGQVLRTEAFF
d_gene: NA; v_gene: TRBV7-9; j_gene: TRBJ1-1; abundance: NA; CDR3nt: TGTTCCAGCAAGTTACAGGGCACTGAAGCTTTCTTT; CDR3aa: CSSKLQGTEAFF
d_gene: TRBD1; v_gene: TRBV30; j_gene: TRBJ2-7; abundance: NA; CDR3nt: TGTGCCTGGAGTGGGGGGAGCAGGGGGCCTTACGAGCAGTACTTC; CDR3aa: CAWSGGSRGPYEQYF
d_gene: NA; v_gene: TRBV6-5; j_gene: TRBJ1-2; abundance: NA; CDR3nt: TGTGCCAGCAAGCCAGGGTCCCACTATGGCTACACCTTC; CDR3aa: CASKPGSHYGYTF
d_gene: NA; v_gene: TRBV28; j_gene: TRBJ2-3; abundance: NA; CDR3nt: TGTGCCAGCAGTCCTTCAGGGGTACGTGCGACAGATACGCAGTATTTT; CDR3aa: CASSPSGVRATDTQYF
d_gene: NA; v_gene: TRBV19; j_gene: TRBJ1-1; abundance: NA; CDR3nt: TGTGCCAGTAGTATAGATCGCGACAGCCCGAGGGGGGGTGAAGCTTTCTTT; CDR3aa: CASSIDRDSPRGGEAFF
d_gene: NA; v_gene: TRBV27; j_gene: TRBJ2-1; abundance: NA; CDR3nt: TGTGCCAGCAGTACCGGACTAAACGATGAGCAGTTCTTC; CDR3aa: CASSTGLNDEQFF
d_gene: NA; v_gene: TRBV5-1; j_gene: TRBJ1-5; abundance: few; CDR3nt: TGCGCCAGCAGCGAACAGGGCTATGACAATCAGCCCCAGCATTTT; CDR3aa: CASSEQGYDNQPQHF
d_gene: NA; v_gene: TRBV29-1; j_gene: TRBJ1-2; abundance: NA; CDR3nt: TGCAGCGTTGAACTGAGAGGGGGCTACACCTTC; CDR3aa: CSVELRGGYTF
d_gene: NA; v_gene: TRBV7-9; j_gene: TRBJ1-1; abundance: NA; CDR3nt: TGTGCCAGCAGCTTAGTGGCGACAGCTCCGAACACTGAAGCTTTCTTT; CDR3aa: CASSLVATAPNTEAFF
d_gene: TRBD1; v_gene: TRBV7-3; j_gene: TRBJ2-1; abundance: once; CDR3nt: TGTGCCAGCAGCTGGGACAGTTACAATGAGCAGTTCTTC; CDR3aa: CASSWDSYNEQFF
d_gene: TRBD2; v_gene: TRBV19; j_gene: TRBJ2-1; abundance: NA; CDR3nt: TGTGCCAGTAGTACCTTCTCTAGCGGGAGACGGCATGAGCAGTTCTTC; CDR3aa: CASSTFSSGRRHEQFF
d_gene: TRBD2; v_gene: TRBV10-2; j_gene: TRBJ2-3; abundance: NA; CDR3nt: TGCGCCACCCAGCTTGGGGGGGAGGATACGCAGTATTTT; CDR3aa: CATQLGGEDTQYF
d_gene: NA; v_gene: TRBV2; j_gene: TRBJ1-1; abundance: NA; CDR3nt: TGTGCCAGCACGAGCGACTCGAACACTGAAGCTTTCTTT; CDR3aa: CASTSDSNTEAFF
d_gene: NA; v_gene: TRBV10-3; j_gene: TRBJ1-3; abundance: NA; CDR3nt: TGTGCCATCAGTGAGTCGGCCCGCTCTGGAAACACCATATATTTT; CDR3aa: CAISESARSGNTIYF
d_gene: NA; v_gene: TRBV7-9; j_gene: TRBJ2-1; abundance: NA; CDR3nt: TGTGCCAGCAGCTTGACCCGGGACACCAATGAGCAGTTCTTC; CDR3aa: CASSLTRDTNEQFF
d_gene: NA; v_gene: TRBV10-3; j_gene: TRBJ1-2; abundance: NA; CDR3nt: TGTGCCATCAGTGAGTCCCAGAGGGTAACTCATGGCTACACCTTC; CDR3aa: CAISESQRVTHGYTF
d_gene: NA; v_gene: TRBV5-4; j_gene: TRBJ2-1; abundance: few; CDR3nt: TGTGCCAGCAGCTCACTGGGGCTGGAAGATGAGCAGTTCTTC; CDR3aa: CASSSLGLEDEQFF
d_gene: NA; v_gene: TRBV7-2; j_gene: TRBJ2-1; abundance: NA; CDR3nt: TGTGCCAGCAGCTTAGCGACGCTAGTGTGGGAGCAGTTCTTC; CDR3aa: CASSLATLVWEQFF
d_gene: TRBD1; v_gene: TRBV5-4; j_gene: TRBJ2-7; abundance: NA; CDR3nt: TGTGCCAGCAGCTCCCGGACAGGGGGCGACGAGCAGTACTTC; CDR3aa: CASSSRTGGDEQYF
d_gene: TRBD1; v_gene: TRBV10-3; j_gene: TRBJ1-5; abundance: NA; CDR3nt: TGTGCCATCAGTCCTGGGACAGTTGGTCAGCCCCAGCATTTT; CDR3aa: CAISPGTVGQPQHF
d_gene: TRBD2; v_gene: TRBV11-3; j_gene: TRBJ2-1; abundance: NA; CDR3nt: TGTGCCAGCAGCTTAGCGGGGGGGCGGAATGAGCAGTTCTTC; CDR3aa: CASSLAGGRNEQFF
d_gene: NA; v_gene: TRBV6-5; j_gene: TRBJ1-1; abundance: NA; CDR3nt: TGTGCCAGCACGAGGACAGAGAACACTGAAGCTTTCTTT; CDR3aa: CASTRTENTEAFF
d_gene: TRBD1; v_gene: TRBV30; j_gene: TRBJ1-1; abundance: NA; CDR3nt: TGTGCCTGGAGTTTCAGACAGGGGGAAGCTTTCTTT; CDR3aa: CAWSFRQGEAFF
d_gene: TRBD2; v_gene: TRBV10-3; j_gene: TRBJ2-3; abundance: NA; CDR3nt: TGTGCAGGCGGGGGGGCCTCAGATACGCAGTATTTT; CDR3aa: CAGGGASDTQYF
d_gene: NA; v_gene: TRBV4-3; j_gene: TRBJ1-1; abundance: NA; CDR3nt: TGCGCCAGCAGCCAAACAGTTTACACTGAAGCTTTCTTT; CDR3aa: CASSQTVYTEAFF
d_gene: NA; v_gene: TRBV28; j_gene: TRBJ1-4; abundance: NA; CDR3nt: TGTGCCAGCAGAGGAGGGGCCAAAGGTGAAAATGAAAAACTGTTTTTT; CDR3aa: CASRGGAKGENEKLFF
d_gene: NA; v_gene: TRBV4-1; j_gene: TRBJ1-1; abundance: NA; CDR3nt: TGCGCCAGCAGCCTCGAACAGGGTAATACTGAAGCTTTCTTT; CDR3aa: CASSLEQGNTEAFF